The clone carrying this T cell receptor beta chain appeared many times. Time point of the sample: patch test 1, 2 weeks after DPC sensitization. Treatment noted: therapeutic diphenylcyclopropenone sensitization with weekly scalp DPC. Researchers sampled blood before each patch test went on. Someone pulled total RNA out of unfractionated whole blood. The V and J ends lost 1 base and 10 bases respectively, with 10 bases between them. This CDR3 spans 11 amino acids. CDR1 is SQVTM, CDR2 ANQGSEA, per germline. TCRdb reanalysed the RACE reads using MiXCR and keeps one entry per CDR3 protein. The sample yields about 360,000 distinct CDR3 sequences, approximately 5.1% seen once. This entry is derived from a study of human T cells and chemical hapten exposure. Overall study: TCR yields differed between samples (mainly from small differences in pooled library volume).

This material consisted of whole blood, taken in connection with sensitization to the hapten diphenylcyclopropenone (DPC). The TCR originated in a woman aged 45 to 65 with alopecia areata. Some clones in this sample may be carry-over from other donors' samples. The J gene is TRBJ1-1, the V gene TRBV29-1; D gene unclear. CDR3 residues: CSVEAARRAFF. The CDR3, as DNA: TGCAGCGTTGAAGCGGCGAGGCGAGCTTTCTTT. The complete variable domain, with remaining parts taken from reference TRBV29-1 and TRBJ1-1, reads SAVISQKPSRDICQRGTSLTIQCQVDSQVTMMFWYRQQPGQSLTLIATANQGSEATYESGFVIDKFPISRPNLTFSTLTVSNMSPEDSSIYLCSVEAARRAFFGQGTRLTVV.